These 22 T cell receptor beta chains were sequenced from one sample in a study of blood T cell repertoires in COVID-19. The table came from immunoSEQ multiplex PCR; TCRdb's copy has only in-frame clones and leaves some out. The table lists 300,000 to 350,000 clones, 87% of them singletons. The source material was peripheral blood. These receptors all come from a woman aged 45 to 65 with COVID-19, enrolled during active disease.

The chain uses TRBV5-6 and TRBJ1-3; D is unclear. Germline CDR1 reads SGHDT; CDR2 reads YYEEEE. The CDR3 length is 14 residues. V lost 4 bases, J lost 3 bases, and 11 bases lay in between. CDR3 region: CASSLAGIGNTIYF. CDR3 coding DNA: TGTGCCAGCAGCCTTGCGGGAATTGGAAACACCATATATTTT.

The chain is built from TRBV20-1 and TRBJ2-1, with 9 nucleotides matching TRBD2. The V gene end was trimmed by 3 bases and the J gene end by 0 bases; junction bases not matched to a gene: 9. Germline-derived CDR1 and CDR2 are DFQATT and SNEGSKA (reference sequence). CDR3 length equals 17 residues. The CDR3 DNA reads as TGCAGTGCTAGTAAGCTAGCGGGATACTCCTCCTACAATGAGCAGTTCTTC. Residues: CSASKLAGYSSYNEQFF.

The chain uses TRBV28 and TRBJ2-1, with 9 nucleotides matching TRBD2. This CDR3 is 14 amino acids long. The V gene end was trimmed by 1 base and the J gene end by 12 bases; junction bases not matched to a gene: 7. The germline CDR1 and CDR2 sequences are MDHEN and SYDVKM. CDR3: CASSLLAGGPSQFF. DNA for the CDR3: TGTGCCAGCAGTTTATTGGCGGGAGGGCCCTCGCAGTTCTTC. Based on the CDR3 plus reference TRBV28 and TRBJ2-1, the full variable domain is DVKVTQSSRYLVKRTGEKVFLECVQDMDHENMFWYRQDPGLGLRLIYFSYDVKMKEKGDIPEGYSVSREKKERFSLILESASTNQTSMYLCASSLLAGGPSQFFGPGTRLTVL.

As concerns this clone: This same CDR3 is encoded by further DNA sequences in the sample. The CDR3 bases are TGCGCCAGCAGCTTGGTGGGACAGTCCCACAATGAGCAGTTCTTC. Residues: CASSLVGQSHNEQFF. The chain joins TRBV5-1 to TRBJ2-1; 7 positions agree with TRBD1. J was trimmed by 5 bases and V by 0 bases; bases with no gene match: 5. The germline gives CDR1 SGHRS, CDR2 YFSETQ. This CDR3 has 15 amino acids.

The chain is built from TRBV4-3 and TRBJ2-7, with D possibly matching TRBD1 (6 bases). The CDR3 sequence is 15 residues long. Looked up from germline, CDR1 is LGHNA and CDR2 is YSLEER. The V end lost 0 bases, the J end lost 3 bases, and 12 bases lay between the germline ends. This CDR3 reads CASSQDWGLNYEQYF. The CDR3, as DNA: TGCGCCAGCAGCCAAGATTGGGGGCTCAACTACGAGCAGTACTTC.

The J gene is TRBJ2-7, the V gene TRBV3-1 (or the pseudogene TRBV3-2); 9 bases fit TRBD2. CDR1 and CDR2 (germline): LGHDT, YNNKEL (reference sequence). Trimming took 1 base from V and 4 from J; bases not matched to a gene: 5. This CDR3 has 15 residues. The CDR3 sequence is CASSQGPGLAYEQYF. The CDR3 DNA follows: TGTGCCAGCAGCCAAGGGCCGGGACTAGCTTACGAGCAGTACTTC.

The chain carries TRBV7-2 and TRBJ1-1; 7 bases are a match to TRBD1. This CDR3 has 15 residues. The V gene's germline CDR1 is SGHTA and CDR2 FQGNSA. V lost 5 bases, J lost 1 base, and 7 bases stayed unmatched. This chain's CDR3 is CASSRRQGGNTEAFF. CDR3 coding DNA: TGTGCCAGCAGCAGAAGACAGGGCGGGAACACTGAAGCTTTCTTT.

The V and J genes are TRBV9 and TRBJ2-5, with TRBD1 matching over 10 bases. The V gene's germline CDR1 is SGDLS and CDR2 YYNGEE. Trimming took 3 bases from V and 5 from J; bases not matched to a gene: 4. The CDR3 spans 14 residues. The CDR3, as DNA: TGTGCCAGCAGCGGGACAGGGGGTTGGGAGACCCAGTACTTC. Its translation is CASSGTGGWETQYF. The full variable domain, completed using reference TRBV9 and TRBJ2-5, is DSGVTQTPKHLITATGQRVTLRCSPRSGDLSVYWYQQSLDQGLQFLIQYYNGEERAKGNILERFSAQQFPDLHSELNLSSLELGDSALYFCASSGTGGWETQYFGPGTRLLVL.

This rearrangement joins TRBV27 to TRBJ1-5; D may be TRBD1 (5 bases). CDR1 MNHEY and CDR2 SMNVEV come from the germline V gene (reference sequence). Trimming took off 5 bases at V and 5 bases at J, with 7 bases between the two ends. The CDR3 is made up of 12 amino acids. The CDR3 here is CASSGRDQPQHF. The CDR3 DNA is TGTGCCAGCAGTGGCAGGGATCAGCCCCAGCATTTT.

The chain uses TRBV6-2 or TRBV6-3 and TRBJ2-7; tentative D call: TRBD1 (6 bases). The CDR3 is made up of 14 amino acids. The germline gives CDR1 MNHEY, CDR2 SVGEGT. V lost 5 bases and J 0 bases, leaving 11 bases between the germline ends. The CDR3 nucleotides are TGTGCCAGCAGTCTGGACAGTATCTCCTACGAGCAGTACTTC. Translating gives CASSLDSISYEQYF.

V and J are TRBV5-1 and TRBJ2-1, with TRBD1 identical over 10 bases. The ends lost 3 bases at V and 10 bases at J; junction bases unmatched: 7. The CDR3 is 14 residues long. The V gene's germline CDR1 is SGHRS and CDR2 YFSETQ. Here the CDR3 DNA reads TGCGCCAGCAGCTCCGGGACAGGGGCGGGGGAGCAGTTCTTC. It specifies CASSSGTGAGEQFF.

CDR3 DNA sequence: TGTGCCAGCAGCGTAGACGGGGCAGATACGCAGTATTTT. This gives the protein CASSVDGADTQYF. The chain uses TRBV9 and TRBJ2-3; D may be TRBD2 (5 bases). The CDR3 length is 13 residues. CDR1 and CDR2 (germline): SGDLS, YYNGEE. Trimming stripped 0 bases from V and 4 bases from J, with 6 bases between.

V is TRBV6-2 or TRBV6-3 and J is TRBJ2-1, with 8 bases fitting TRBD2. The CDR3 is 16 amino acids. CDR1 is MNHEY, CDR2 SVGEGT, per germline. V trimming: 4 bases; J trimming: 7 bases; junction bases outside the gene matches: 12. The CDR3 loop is CASSSPGSGKENEQFF. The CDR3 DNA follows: TGTGCCAGCAGTTCCCCGGGTAGCGGGAAAGAAAATGAGCAGTTCTTC.

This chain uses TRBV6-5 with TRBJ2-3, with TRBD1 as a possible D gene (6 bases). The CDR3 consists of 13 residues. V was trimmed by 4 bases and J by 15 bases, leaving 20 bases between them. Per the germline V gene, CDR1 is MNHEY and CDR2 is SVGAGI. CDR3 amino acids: CASSSRGGTYYYF. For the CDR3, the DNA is TGTGCCAGCAGTTCTCGGGGTGGGACATACTACTATTTT.

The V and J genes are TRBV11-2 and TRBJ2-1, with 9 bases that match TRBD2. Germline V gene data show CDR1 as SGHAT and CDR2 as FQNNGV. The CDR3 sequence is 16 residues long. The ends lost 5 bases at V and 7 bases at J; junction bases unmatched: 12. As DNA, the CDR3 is TGTGCCAGCAGCCCGTGGGTAGCGGGAGTATATAATGAGCAGTTCTTC. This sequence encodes CASSPWVAGVYNEQFF.

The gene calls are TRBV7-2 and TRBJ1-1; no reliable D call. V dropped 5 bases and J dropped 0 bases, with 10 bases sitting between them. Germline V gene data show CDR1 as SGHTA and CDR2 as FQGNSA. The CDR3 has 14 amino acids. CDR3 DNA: TGTGCCAGCAGCCCCGTGGGAGTGAACACTGAAGCTTTCTTT. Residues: CASSPVGVNTEAFF.

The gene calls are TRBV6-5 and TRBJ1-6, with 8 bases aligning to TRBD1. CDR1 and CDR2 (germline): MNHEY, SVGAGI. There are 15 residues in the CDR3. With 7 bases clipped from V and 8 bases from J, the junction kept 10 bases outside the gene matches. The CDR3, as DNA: TGTGCCAGCAAGCCGACCGGGACAGGTTATTCACCCCTCCACTTT. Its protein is CASKPTGTGYSPLHF.

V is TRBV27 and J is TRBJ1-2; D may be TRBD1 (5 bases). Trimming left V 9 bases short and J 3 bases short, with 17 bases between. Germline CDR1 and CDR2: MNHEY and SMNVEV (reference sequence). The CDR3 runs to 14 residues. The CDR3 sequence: CASASWGGDYGYTF. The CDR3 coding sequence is TGTGCCAGTGCGTCTTGGGGGGGGGACTATGGCTACACCTTC.

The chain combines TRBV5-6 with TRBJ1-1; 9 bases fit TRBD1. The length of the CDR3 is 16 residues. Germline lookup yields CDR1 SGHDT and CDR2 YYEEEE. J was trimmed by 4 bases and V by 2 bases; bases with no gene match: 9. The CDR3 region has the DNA TGTGCCAGCAGCTTATTGGGACAGGGAGATGGCACTGAAGCTTTCTTT. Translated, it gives CASSLLGQGDGTEAFF.

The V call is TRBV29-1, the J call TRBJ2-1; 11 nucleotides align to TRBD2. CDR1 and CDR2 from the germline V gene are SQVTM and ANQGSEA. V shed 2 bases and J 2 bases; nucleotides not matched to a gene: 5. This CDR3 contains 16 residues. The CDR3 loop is CSVEKGTSGAYNEQFF. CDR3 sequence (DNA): TGCAGCGTTGAAAAAGGGACTAGCGGAGCCTACAATGAGCAGTTCTTC.

CDR3 region: CASSPWRGTYNEQFF. DNA for the CDR3: TGTGCCAGCAGTCCGTGGCGGGGCACCTACAATGAGCAGTTCTTC. The chain has TRBV2 and TRBJ2-1; a weak D match, TRBD2 (6 bases). The CDR3 runs to 15 residues. V was cut by 5 bases and J by 2 bases, with 13 bases left in between. CDR1 is SNHLY, CDR2 FYNNEI, per germline.

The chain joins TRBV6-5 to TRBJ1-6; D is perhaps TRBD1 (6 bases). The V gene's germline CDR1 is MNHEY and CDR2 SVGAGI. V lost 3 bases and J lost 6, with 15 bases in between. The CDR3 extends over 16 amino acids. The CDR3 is CASSYPAGAGNSPLHF. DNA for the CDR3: TGTGCCAGCAGTTATCCGGCAGGGGCGGGTAATTCACCCCTCCACTTT.